This entry lists 21 T cell receptor beta chains sequenced from one sample in a study of cytomegalovirus exposure and HLA in healthy donors. The PCR contained 60 Vbeta and 13 Jbeta primers. Generated by immunoSEQ multiplex PCR, the TCRdb table keeps only in-frame clones and is missing some. The table includes about 160,000 clones, around four fifths detected once. Sequencing input: PBMCs. These receptors originate from a woman aged 25 to 39 in good health and CMV-seronegative.

The V and J genes are TRBV2 and TRBJ2-7; no firm D call. Germline CDR1 reads SNHLY; CDR2 reads FYNNEI. Trimming cost V 5 bases and J 3 bases, with 11 bases left between them. The CDR3 is made up of 13 amino acids. The CDR3 region has the DNA TGTGCCAGCAGTCCCGGGTACTTCTACGAGCAGTACTTC. Translated: CASSPGYFYEQYF. Combining the CDR3 with reference TRBV2 and TRBJ2-7 gives the whole variable domain EPEVTQTPSHQVTQMGQEVILRCVPISNHLYFYWYRQILGQKVEFLVSFYNNEISEKSEIFDDQFSVERPDGSNFTLKIRSTKLEDSAMYFCASSPGYFYEQYFGPGTRLTVT.

Here the CDR3 reads CAISHSTSGGALSGELFF. CDR3 sequence (DNA): TGTGCCATCAGTCATTCGACTAGCGGGGGGGCCCTCTCCGGGGAGCTGTTTTTT. This chain links TRBV10-3 with TRBJ2-2; TRBD2 matches 14 bases. V lost 5 bases and J lost 6; bases outside the gene matches: 11. The CDR3 consists of 18 residues. Germline CDR1 and CDR2: ENHRY and SYGVKD.

Worth noting for this clone: At one end, the junction sequence differs from germline, possibly due to a read error. The chain is built from TRBV19 and TRBJ2-5; 7 bases are a match to TRBD1. The CDR3 covers 15 residues. In germline, CDR1 is LNHDA, CDR2 SQIVND (reference sequence). This chain's CDR3 is CASSIDRVGQQTQYF. DNA for the CDR3: TGTGCCAGTAGTATTGACAGGGTTGGCCAACAGACCCAGTACTTC.

This chain joins TRBV2 and TRBJ2-7; TRBD2 might be the D (5 bases). Trimming cost V 6 bases and J 6 bases, with 21 bases left between them. The CDR3 spans 15 residues. Germline V gene data show CDR1 as SNHLY and CDR2 as FYNNEI. CDR3 protein: CASSPPGTGVSEQYF. The CDR3 bases are TGTGCCAGCAGCCCTCCGGGAACCGGGGTCTCCGAGCAGTACTTC.

This chain links TRBV28 with TRBJ2-7; TRBD2 matches 7 bases. Germline trimming cut 5 bases from V and 2 bases from J; bases unmatched to any gene: 12. Germline values: CDR1 MDHEN, CDR2 SYDVKM. The CDR3 length is 16 residues. The CDR3 is CASSLIGRGTAYEQYF. CDR3 sequence (DNA): TGTGCCAGCAGTCTAATAGGGCGGGGGACGGCCTACGAGCAGTACTTC.

V gene TRBV5-1 combines with J gene TRBJ2-2; 7 bases match TRBD2. Germline V gene data show CDR1 as SGHRS and CDR2 as YFSETQ. CDR3 length: 14 amino acids. Trimming at V came to 6 bases and at J to 0 bases, leaving 2 bases not matched to a gene. This chain's CDR3 is CASTRGANTGELFF. The CDR3 region has the DNA TGCGCCAGCACTCGGGGGGCGAACACCGGGGAGCTGTTTTTT.

CDR3 region: CASSSSWGGYEQYF. Here the CDR3 DNA reads TGTGCCAGCAGCTCGTCTTGGGGGGGATACGAGCAGTACTTC. The chain joins TRBV4-2 to TRBJ2-7, with 7 bases that match TRBD2. J gave up 4 bases and V 5 bases, and 8 bases lay outside the gene matches. The germline V gene encodes CDR1 LGHNA and CDR2 YNFKEQ. The CDR3 has 14 amino acids.

This sequence joins TRBV6-6 and TRBJ2-4; 8 bases are a match to TRBD1. CDR1 is MNHNY and CDR2 is SVGAGI in the germline V gene (reference sequence). J lost 1 base, V lost 2 bases, and 4 bases had no gene match. The CDR3 spans 16 residues. CDR3 DNA: TGTGCCAGCAGTTACCAGGGGGCGACGGCCAAAAACATTCAGTACTTC. Translated, it gives CASSYQGATAKNIQYF.

This sequence joins TRBV5-1 and TRBJ1-3; tentatively, D is TRBD1 (6 bases). The V and J ends lost 4 bases and 0 bases respectively, with 17 bases between them. This CDR3 contains 17 residues. CDR1 is SGHRS and CDR2 is YFSETQ in the germline V gene. The CDR3 loop is CASSPLQGLSSGNTIYF. The CDR3 DNA reads as TGCGCCAGCAGCCCCTTACAGGGCTTGAGCTCTGGAAACACCATATATTTT.

This clone has at least ten counts. The rearrangement joins TRBV7-2 to TRBJ1-1; 7 nucleotides align to TRBD1. Germline V gives CDR1 SGHTA, CDR2 FQGNSA. V lost 3 bases and J lost 8; bases outside the gene matches: 9. The length of the CDR3 is 14 residues. The CDR3 protein is CASSFDNRGSEAFF. CDR3 coding DNA: TGTGCCAGCAGCTTCGATAACAGGGGTTCGGAAGCTTTCTTT.

The chain joins TRBV5-4 to TRBJ1-6, with D unresolved. The V and J ends lost 6 bases and 7 bases respectively, with 17 bases between them. This CDR3 spans 15 amino acids. Per germline, CDR1 SGHNT and CDR2 YYREEE (reference sequence). CDR3 sequence: CASKLDPQTNSPLHF. CDR3 sequence (DNA): TGTGCCAGCAAACTAGACCCTCAAACCAATTCACCCCTCCACTTT.

V and J are TRBV28 and TRBJ2-1, with D maybe TRBD1 (5 bases). Deletions cut 6 bases from V and 8 bases from J, with 17 bases between. Per the germline V gene, CDR1 is MDHEN and CDR2 is SYDVKM. This CDR3 region has 14 residues. As DNA, the CDR3 is TGTGCCAGCAGCCTTCCCGACAGCTTACATGAGCAGTTCTTC. Amino acid sequence: CASSLPDSLHEQFF.

The J gene is TRBJ2-3, the V gene TRBV5-1, with D possibly being TRBD1 (5 bases). V was cut by 0 bases and J by 7 bases, with 12 bases left in between. The CDR3 runs 14 residues. CDR1 is SGHRS and CDR2 is YFSETQ in the germline V gene. CDR3 in amino acids: CASSLEAGAYTQYF. CDR3 DNA sequence: TGCGCCAGCAGCTTGGAGGCTGGGGCCTATACGCAGTATTTT. Complete variable domain (other parts from reference TRBV5-1 and TRBJ2-3): KAGVTQTPRYLIKTRGQQVTLSCSPISGHRSVSWYQQTPGQGLQFLFEYFSETQRNKGNFPGRFSGRQFSNSRSEMNVSTLELGDSALYLCASSLEAGAYTQYFGPGTRLTVL.

The chain recombines TRBV5-5 with TRBJ2-7, with 7 bases that match TRBD1. This CDR3 is 13 amino acids long. Germline CDR1 and CDR2: SGHKS and YYEKEE (reference sequence). With 1 base clipped from V and 3 bases from J, the junction kept 1 base outside the gene matches. The CDR3, as DNA: TGTGCCAGCAGCTTGACAGGGGACTACGAGCAGTACTTC. Translation: CASSLTGDYEQYF.

The genes are TRBV5-1 and TRBJ2-1; 8 bases map to TRBD2. V lost 4 bases, J lost 6 bases, and 3 bases stayed unmatched. The V gene's germline CDR1 is SGHRS and CDR2 YFSETQ. The CDR3 length is 13 residues. CDR3 residues: CASSPGTSNEQFF. DNA for the CDR3: TGCGCCAGCAGCCCGGGGACTAGCAATGAGCAGTTCTTC.

The rearrangement uses TRBV19 and TRBJ1-5, with D possibly being TRBD1 (5 bases). CDR3 length: 14 amino acids. CDR1 LNHDA and CDR2 SQIVND come from the germline V gene (reference sequence). Trimming shortened V by 8 bases and J by 6 bases, and 17 bases separated the two germline ends. The CDR3 nucleotides read TGTGCCAGTGCGTCCAAAGGGGTTTTTCAGCCCCAGCATTTT. This translates into CASASKGVFQPQHF.

The gene calls are TRBV27 and TRBJ1-4, with D tentatively TRBD1 (5 bases). This CDR3 is 15 amino acids long. CDR1 MNHEY and CDR2 SMNVEV come from the germline V gene (reference sequence). Trimming stripped 5 bases from V and 7 bases from J, with 17 bases between. The CDR3 DNA is TGTGCCAGCAGTCCCTTGACAGATGGCACTGAAAAACTGTTTTTT. Its translation is CASSPLTDGTEKLFF.

Concerning this clone: This CDR3 is missing its conserved last phenylalanine or tryptophan, likely due to a read error. This chain links TRBV28 with TRBJ2-7, with 7 nucleotides matching TRBD2. The CDR3 spans 13 residues. Germline loops: CDR1 MDHEN, CDR2 SYDVKM. V dropped 3 bases and J dropped 5; count of bases not matched to a gene: 4. CDR3 coding DNA: TGTGCCAGCAGTTTGGGCGGGGGAAACGAGCAGTACCTC. Translation: CASSLGGGNEQYL.

Only a few counts were recorded for this clone. The chain links TRBV11-3 to TRBJ2-5, with 14 bases fitting TRBD2. Per germline, CDR1 SGHNT and CDR2 YENEEA. Trimming took 5 bases from V and 2 from J; bases not matched to a gene: 4. CDR3 length: 16 amino acids. CDR3 bases: TGTGCCAGCAGCCCAGGGACTAGCGGGGGTCAAGAGACCCAGTACTTC. Amino acid sequence: CASSPGTSGGQETQYF.

The chain has TRBV13 and TRBJ2-3; TRBD2 might be the D (6 bases). Germline V gives CDR1 PRHDT, CDR2 FYEKMQ (reference sequence). Trimming pared 0 bases from V and 6 bases from J, leaving 16 bases between. The CDR3 has 16 amino acids. The DNA for the CDR3 is TGTGCCAGCAGCTTAGGTTCTAGGGCGGGGCAGGATACGCAGTATTTT. Its protein is CASSLGSRAGQDTQYF.

The chain uses TRBV7-5 and TRBJ2-2; no DNA check was done on the table's D call, TRBD2. TRBV7-5 is classified as a pseudogene. The CDR3 runs to 15 residues. The CDR3: CVRSLVEALTGELFF. The CDR3 nucleotides are TGTGTCAGAAGCTTAGTAGAGGCGCTCACCGGGGAGCTGTTTTTT.